The 31 T cell receptor beta chains reported below all come from one sample, sequenced in a study of T cell responses to AZD1222 COVID-19 vaccine. Profiling relied on immunoSEQ multiplex PCR, and the TCRdb table lists in-frame clones only, not all of them. The table shows some 150,000 clones, with about 92% occurring only once. The sequences come from peripheral blood, collected on day 0 of AZD1222 vaccination. The receptors were gathered from an adult in good health.

V usage is TRBV28 and J usage is TRBJ1-2, with 7 nucleotides matching TRBD1. The CDR3 covers 17 residues. J lost 2 bases, V lost 4 bases, and 13 bases had no gene match. Germline CDR1 MDHEN, CDR2 SYDVKM. For the CDR3, the DNA is TGTGCCAGCAGTTCAAGGACAGGCCGGGCTCCAAACTATGGCTACACCTTC. Translated, it gives CASSSRTGRAPNYGYTF.

The V call is TRBV5-1, the J call TRBJ2-1, with D possibly TRBD1 on 6 matching bases. V lost 5 bases and J lost 2, with 14 bases in between. This CDR3 spans 15 amino acids. CDR1 and CDR2 from the germline V gene are SGHRS and YFSETQ. For the CDR3, the DNA is TGCGCCAGCAGGTCCAAACAGGGACCCTACAATGAGCAGTTCTTC. Protein sequence: CASRSKQGPYNEQFF.

The chain combines TRBV5-1 with TRBJ2-5, with D uncertain. The CDR3 contains 15 residues. Germline V gene data show CDR1 as SGHRS and CDR2 as YFSETQ. With 0 bases removed from V and 5 bases from J, the gap between germline ends came to 14 bases. As DNA, the CDR3 is TGCGCCAGCAGCTTGGCCTCATTGGGGTGGGAGACCCAGTACTTC. Its translation: CASSLASLGWETQYF.

The chain is built from TRBV5-1 and TRBJ1-2; tentative D call: TRBD1 (6 bases). Trimming stripped 3 bases from V and 6 bases from J, with 9 bases between. The CDR3 runs to 12 residues. Germline V gives CDR1 SGHRS, CDR2 YFSETQ. The CDR3 region has the DNA TGCGCCAGCAGCTGGGGGCCGGATGGCTACACCTTC. This codes for CASSWGPDGYTF.

This clone was counted a few times. The chain joins TRBV19 to TRBJ1-5; tentatively, D is TRBD1 (6 bases). CDR1 and CDR2 from the germline V gene are LNHDA and SQIVND (reference sequence). The CDR3 length is 13 residues. V lost 6 bases and J 1 base, leaving 7 bases between the germline ends. The CDR3 loop is CASRDRSNQPQHF. The CDR3 bases are TGTGCCAGTAGGGACAGAAGCAATCAGCCCCAGCATTTT.

The chain combines TRBV7-9 with TRBJ2-5; TRBD1 might be the D (7 bases). Germline CDR1 and CDR2: SEHNR and FQNEAQ (reference sequence). V lost 3 bases and J 5 bases, leaving 13 bases between the germline ends. CDR3 size: 14 residues. This CDR3 reads CASSLAGQWETQYF. The CDR3, as DNA: TGTGCCAGCAGCTTGGCGGGACAGTGGGAGACCCAGTACTTC.

The chain combines TRBV5-4 with TRBJ1-1; D remains unclear. Germline V gene sequence: CDR1 SGHNT, CDR2 YYREEE (reference sequence). The CDR3 runs 11 residues. Between the trimmed V and J ends, which lost 1 base and 8 bases, there was a span of 6 bases. This CDR3 reads CASSLFGEAFF. CDR3 nucleotides: TGTGCCAGCAGCTTGTTCGGGGAAGCTTTCTTT.

V gene TRBV5-1 combines with J gene TRBJ1-5; possible D gene TRBD1, 5 bases. V lost 2 bases to trimming and J lost 2 bases, with 11 bases between them. The germline V gene has CDR1 SGHRS and CDR2 YFSETQ. The CDR3 runs to 15 residues. CDR3 region: CASSLGQSRNQPQHF. The CDR3 nucleotides read TGCGCCAGCAGCTTAGGACAAAGTCGCAATCAGCCCCAGCATTTT.

Only one count was recorded for this clone. CDR3 protein: CASSAQLFGGNSPLHF. The CDR3 DNA reads TGTGCCAGCAGTGCCCAACTCTTCGGGGGGAATTCACCCCTCCACTTT. The V call is TRBV6-4, the J call TRBJ1-6; D is perhaps TRBD1 (5 bases). In germline, CDR1 is MRHNA, CDR2 SNTAGT. CDR3 size: 16 residues. Trimming took off 4 bases at V and 7 bases at J, with 17 bases between the two ends.

This sequence joins TRBV7-8 and TRBJ1-2; the D gene is possibly TRBD1 (5 bases). This CDR3 has 15 amino acids. In germline, CDR1 is SGHVS, CDR2 FQNEAQ. V was cut by 7 bases and J by 6 bases, with 21 bases left in between. The chain's CDR3 is CASIEAGRSSDGYTF. The CDR3, as DNA: TGTGCCAGCATCGAGGCAGGGCGGTCTTCTGATGGCTACACCTTC.

The chain combines TRBV4-1 with TRBJ1-5; no clear D gene. V lost 1 base to trimming and J lost 1 base, with 8 bases between them. Germline assignment: CDR1 MGHRA and CDR2 YSYEKL. There are 15 residues in the CDR3. CDR3 in DNA: TGCGCCAGCAGCCAAGTCCCCCTCAGCAATCAGCCCCAGCATTTT. This sequence encodes CASSQVPLSNQPQHF.

The gene calls are TRBV5-1 and TRBJ2-1, with unresolved D. The CDR3 runs to 13 residues. The germline gives CDR1 SGHRS, CDR2 YFSETQ. Trimming took off 5 bases at V and 3 bases at J, with 9 bases between the two ends. The CDR3 DNA reads as TGCGCCAGCAGTATCGGAGTCTACAATGAGCAGTTCTTC. This gives the protein CASSIGVYNEQFF.

The gene calls are TRBV7-8 and TRBJ2-7, with D tentatively TRBD2 (6 bases). The V gene lost 5 bases and the J gene lost 4 bases, with 9 bases spanning the gap. CDR3 length equals 12 residues. Germline CDR1 is SGHVS and CDR2 is FQNEAQ. In DNA, the CDR3 is TGTGCCAGCAGCCACCTAGCGTACGAGCAGTACTTC. Its translation: CASSHLAYEQYF. The entire variable domain, with the rest obtained from reference TRBV7-8 and TRBJ2-7, is as follows: GAGVSQSPRYKVAKRGQDVALRCDPISGHVSLFWYQQALGQGPEFLTYFQNEAQLDKSGLPSDRFFAERPEGSVSTLKIQRTQQEDSAVYLCASSHLAYEQYFGPGTRLTVT.

The rearrangement uses TRBV18 and TRBJ1-1, with 7 bases identical to TRBD1. CDR3 length: 15 residues. J lost 3 bases, V lost 0 bases, and 4 bases had no gene match. CDR1 KGHSH and CDR2 LQKENI come from the germline V gene. This CDR3 is CASSPPWQGDTEAFF. CDR3 DNA: TGTGCCAGCTCACCACCGTGGCAGGGGGACACTGAAGCTTTCTTT. The full variable domain, completed using reference TRBV18 and TRBJ1-1, is NAGVMQNPRHLVRRRGQEARLRCSPMKGHSHVYWYRQLPEEGLKFMVYLQKENIIDESGMPKERFSAEFPKEGPSILRIQQVVRGDSAAYFCASSPPWQGDTEAFFGQGTRLTVV.

The V call is TRBV19, the J call TRBJ1-5; TRBD1 matches at 7 bases. The germline gives CDR1 LNHDA, CDR2 SQIVND (reference sequence). The CDR3 is 15 amino acids. Unmatched junction bases numbered 7, after V lost 5 bases and J lost 3 bases. CDR3 sequence: CASSVDRVFNQPQHF. The DNA for the CDR3 is TGTGCCAGTAGTGTTGACAGGGTCTTCAATCAGCCCCAGCATTTT.

V usage is TRBV6-1 and J usage is TRBJ1-5; no clear D. This CDR3 has 13 residues. V lost 2 bases and J lost 6, with 8 bases in between. Germline CDR1 MNHNS, CDR2 SASEGT. Here the CDR3 reads CASSEQTGQPQHF. The CDR3 bases are TGTGCCAGCAGTGAACAGACGGGTCAGCCCCAGCATTTT.

CDR3 nucleotides: TGTGCCAGCAGCTCGATCTACACTGAAGCTTTCTTT. Protein product: CASSSIYTEAFF. The chain joins TRBV7-6 to TRBJ1-1; D remains ambiguous. Deletions cut 4 bases from V and 3 bases from J, with 6 bases between. Germline V lookup: CDR1 SGHVS, CDR2 FNYEAQ. The CDR3 length is 12 residues.

The CDR3 nucleotides read TGTGCCAGCAGCCAAGATCGTTGGGAGACCCAGTACTTC. It encodes CASSQDRWETQYF. The gene calls are TRBV4-2 and TRBJ2-5; D is ambiguous. CDR3 size: 13 residues. With 0 bases removed from V and 5 bases from J, the gap between germline ends came to 7 bases. Germline CDR1 reads LGHNA; CDR2 reads YNFKEQ.

V usage is TRBV5-1 and J usage is TRBJ1-4; D is undetermined. The V end lost 5 bases, the J end lost 7 bases, and 18 bases lay between the germline ends. The CDR3 spans 15 residues. Germline V CDR1 and CDR2: SGHRS, YFSETQ. The CDR3 spells CASRREARRGEKLFF. CDR3 DNA sequence: TGCGCCAGCAGAAGGGAGGCCCGACGTGGTGAAAAACTGTTTTTT.

The chain has TRBV3-1 (or the pseudogene TRBV3-2) and TRBJ1-4; 8 bases map to TRBD1. Germline CDR1 is LGHDT and CDR2 is YNNKEL (reference sequence). The CDR3 runs 14 residues. The trim removed 4 bases at V and 4 bases at J, leaving 2 bases unmatched. The CDR3 nucleotides are TGTGCCAGCAGCCCGACAGGGGTTAATGAAAAACTGTTTTTT. Translation gives CASSPTGVNEKLFF.

The genes are TRBV2 and TRBJ1-1; weak D call: TRBD1 (5 bases). The germline V gene has CDR1 SNHLY and CDR2 FYNNEI. V was clipped by 3 bases and J by 5 bases, with 16 bases between them. This CDR3 is 15 amino acids long. The CDR3 coding sequence is TGTGCCAGCAGTGACCTCCCCCCGGACACAACTGAAGCTTTCTTT. This encodes CASSDLPPDTTEAFF. The complete variable domain, with remaining parts taken from reference TRBV2 and TRBJ1-1, reads EPEVTQTPSHQVTQMGQEVILRCVPISNHLYFYWYRQILGQKVEFLVSFYNNEISEKSEIFDDQFSVERPDGSNFTLKIRSTKLEDSAMYFCASSDLPPDTTEAFFGQGTRLTVV.

The V and J genes are TRBV12-5 and TRBJ2-1; D is ambiguous. The length of the CDR3 is 18 residues. V was trimmed by 0 bases and J by 0 bases, leaving 15 bases between them. CDR1 LGHNT and CDR2 FRNRAP come from the germline V gene. CDR3 residues: CASGLVPDGRSSYNEQFF. The CDR3 DNA reads TGTGCTAGTGGTTTGGTCCCGGACGGAAGAAGCTCCTACAATGAGCAGTTCTTC.

This clone was found once. CDR3 in amino acids: CATKPGGSRPIYF. DNA for the CDR3: TGTGCCACCAAGCCAGGGGGCTCACGGCCCATATATTTT. This sequence joins TRBV15 and TRBJ1-3; the match to TRBD1 covers 8 bases. V lost 7 bases to trimming and J lost 11 bases; unmatched junction nucleotides: 10. Germline V gene sequence: CDR1 LNHNV, CDR2 YYDKDF (reference sequence). The CDR3 spans 13 residues.

This chain joins TRBV18 and TRBJ2-3, with 9 positions matching TRBD2. CDR3 size: 14 residues. Germline assignment: CDR1 KGHSH and CDR2 LQKENI. The ends lost 6 bases at V and 5 bases at J; junction bases unmatched: 6. Here the CDR3 DNA reads TGTGCCAGCTCGCCCCCTAGCGGGGAAGATACGCAGTATTTT. Its translation is CASSPPSGEDTQYF.

The chain employs TRBV1 and TRBJ2-5. TRBV1 is marked as a pseudogene. The CDR3 sequence is 16 residues long. The CDR3 loop reads CTSSLPGGAVEETQYF. The CDR3 bases are TGCACCAGCAGTCTCCCCGGGGGCGCGGTTGAAGAGACCCAGTACTTC.

The genes are TRBV6-5 and TRBJ1-2, with 11 nucleotides matching TRBD1. The V and J ends lost 4 bases and 8 bases, in that order; junction bases with no gene match: 12. The CDR3 length is 16 residues. Germline loops: CDR1 MNHEY, CDR2 SVGAGI. The CDR3 nucleotides read TGTGCCAGCAGTTTATCGGACAGGGGGCGAATAAAAGGCTACACCTTC. Its protein is CASSLSDRGRIKGYTF.

This rearrangement joins TRBV5-6 to TRBJ1-2; the D is unclear. Between the trimmed V and J ends, which lost 2 bases and 4 bases, there was a span of 6 bases. Germline lookup yields CDR1 SGHDT and CDR2 YYEEEE. This CDR3 comprises 12 residues. Written as DNA, the CDR3 is TGTGCCAGCAGCTTCGGCAGCTATGGCTACACCTTC. It translates to CASSFGSYGYTF.

The V call is TRBV15, the J call TRBJ1-2, with TRBD1 as a possible D gene (5 bases). From germline, CDR1 is LNHNV and CDR2 YYDKDF (reference sequence). V was cut by 8 bases and J by 2 bases, with 12 bases left in between. This CDR3 is built from 13 residues. This CDR3 is CATRWGGNYGYTF. As DNA, the CDR3 is TGTGCCACCCGGTGGGGGGGGAACTATGGCTACACCTTC. The entire variable domain, with the rest obtained from reference TRBV15 and TRBJ1-2, is as follows: DAMVIQNPRYQVTQFGKPVTLSCSQTLNHNVMYWYQQKSSQAPKLLFHYYDKDFNNEADTPDNFQSRRPNTSFCFLDIRSPGLGDTAMYLCATRWGGNYGYTFGSGTRLTVV.

The chain links TRBV5-4 to TRBJ1-6; 7 bases align to TRBD1. V was pared by 3 bases and J by 10 bases, with 13 bases of the junction left unmatched. Germline V CDR1 and CDR2: SGHNT, YYREEE (reference sequence). The CDR3 covers 16 residues. The CDR3 sequence is CASSSRTGATSSPLHF. In DNA form, the CDR3 reads TGTGCCAGCAGCTCCCGAACAGGGGCTACAAGCTCACCCCTCCACTTT.

This chain joins TRBV6-5 and TRBJ1-2, with D unclear. Germline CDR1 reads MNHEY; CDR2 reads SVGAGI. V lost 6 bases to trimming and J lost 6 bases, with 14 bases between them. The CDR3 contains 13 residues. In DNA form, the CDR3 reads TGTGCCAGCAGGGACCCTGGGCGGGATGGCTACACCTTC. This codes for CASRDPGRDGYTF.

The chain links TRBV6-5 to TRBJ2-5, with D tentatively TRBD1 or TRBD2 (5 bases each). Germline CDR1 MNHEY, CDR2 SVGAGI. V was clipped by 7 bases and J by 4 bases, with 13 bases between them. CDR3 length: 13 residues. The CDR3 is CASTRRGTETQYF. The CDR3 bases are TGTGCCAGCACTCGACGGGGCACAGAGACCCAGTACTTC.